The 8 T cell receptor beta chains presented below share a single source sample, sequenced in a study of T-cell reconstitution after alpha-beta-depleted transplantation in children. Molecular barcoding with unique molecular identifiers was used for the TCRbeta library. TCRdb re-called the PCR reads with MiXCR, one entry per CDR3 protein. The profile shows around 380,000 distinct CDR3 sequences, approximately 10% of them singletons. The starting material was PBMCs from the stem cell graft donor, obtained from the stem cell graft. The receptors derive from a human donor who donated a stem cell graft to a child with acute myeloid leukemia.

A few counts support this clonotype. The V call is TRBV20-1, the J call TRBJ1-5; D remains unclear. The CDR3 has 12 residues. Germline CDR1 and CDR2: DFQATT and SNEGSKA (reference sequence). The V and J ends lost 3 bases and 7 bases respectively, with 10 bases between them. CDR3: CSARQVEQPQHF. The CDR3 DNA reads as TGCAGTGCTAGGCAAGTTGAACAGCCCCAGCATTTT.

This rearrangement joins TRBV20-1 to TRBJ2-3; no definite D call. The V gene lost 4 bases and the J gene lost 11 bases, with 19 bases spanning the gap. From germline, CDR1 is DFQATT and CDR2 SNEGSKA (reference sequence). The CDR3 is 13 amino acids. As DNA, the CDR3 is TGCAGTGCTACTCCGGGCCTCACGTGGGAGCAGTATTTT. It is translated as CSATPGLTWEQYF.

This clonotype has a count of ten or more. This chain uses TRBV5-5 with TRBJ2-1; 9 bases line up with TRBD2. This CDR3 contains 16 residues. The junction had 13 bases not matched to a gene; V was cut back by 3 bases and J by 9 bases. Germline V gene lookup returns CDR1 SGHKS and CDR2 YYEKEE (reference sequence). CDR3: CASSSLGTSYQVEQFF. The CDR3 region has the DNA TGTGCCAGCAGCTCCCTCGGGACTAGCTATCAGGTTGAGCAGTTCTTC.

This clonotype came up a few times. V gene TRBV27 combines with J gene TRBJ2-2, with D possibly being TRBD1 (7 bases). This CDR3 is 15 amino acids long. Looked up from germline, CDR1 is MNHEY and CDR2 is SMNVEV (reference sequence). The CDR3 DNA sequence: TGTGCGCAGACAGGGTTGGGGGAGGACACCGGGGAGCTGTTTTTT. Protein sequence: CAQTGLGEDTGELFF.

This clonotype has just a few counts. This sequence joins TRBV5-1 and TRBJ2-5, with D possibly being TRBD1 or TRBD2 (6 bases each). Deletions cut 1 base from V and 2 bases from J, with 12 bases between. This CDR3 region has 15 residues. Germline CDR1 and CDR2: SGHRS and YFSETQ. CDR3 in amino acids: CASSLNGGRQETQYF. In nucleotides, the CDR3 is TGCGCCAGCAGCTTGAACGGGGGCCGACAAGAGACCCAGTACTTC.

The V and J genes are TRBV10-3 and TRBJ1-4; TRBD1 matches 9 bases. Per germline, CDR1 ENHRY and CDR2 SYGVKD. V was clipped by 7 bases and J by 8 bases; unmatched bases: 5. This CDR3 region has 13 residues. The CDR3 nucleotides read TGTGCCATCAACCCGGGACAGGGCGAAAAACTGTTTTTT. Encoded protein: CAINPGQGEKLFF.

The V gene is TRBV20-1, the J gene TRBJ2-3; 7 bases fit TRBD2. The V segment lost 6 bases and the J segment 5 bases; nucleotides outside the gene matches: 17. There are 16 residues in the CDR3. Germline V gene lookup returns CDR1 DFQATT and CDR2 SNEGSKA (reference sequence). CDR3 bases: TGCAGTGCCAACGGGGTGGCTAGCGGAGGCAAAGATACGCAGTATTTT. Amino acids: CSANGVASGGKDTQYF.

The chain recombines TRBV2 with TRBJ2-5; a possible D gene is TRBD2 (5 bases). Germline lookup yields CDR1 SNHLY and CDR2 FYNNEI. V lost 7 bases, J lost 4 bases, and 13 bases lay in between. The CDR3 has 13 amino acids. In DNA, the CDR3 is TGTGCCAGCACCATGGACTGGATAGAGACCCAGTACTTC. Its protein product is CASTMDWIETQYF.